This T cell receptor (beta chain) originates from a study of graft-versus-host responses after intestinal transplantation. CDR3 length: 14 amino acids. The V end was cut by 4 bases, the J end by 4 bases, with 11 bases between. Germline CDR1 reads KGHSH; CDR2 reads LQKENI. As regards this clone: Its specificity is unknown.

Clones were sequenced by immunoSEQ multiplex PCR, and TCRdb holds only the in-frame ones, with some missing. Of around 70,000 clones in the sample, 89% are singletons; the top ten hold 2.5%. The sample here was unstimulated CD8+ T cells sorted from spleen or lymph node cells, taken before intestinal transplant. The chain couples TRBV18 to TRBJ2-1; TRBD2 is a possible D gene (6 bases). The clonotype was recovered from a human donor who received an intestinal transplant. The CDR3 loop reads CASSRDSGYNEQFF. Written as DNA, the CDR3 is TGTGCCAGCTCACGTGATAGCGGATACAATGAGCAGTTCTTC.